Presented here are 28 T cell receptor beta chains from one specimen sequenced in a study of T-cell reconstitution after alpha-beta-depleted transplantation in children. Preparing the TCRbeta library involved the use of unique molecular identifiers. MiXCR was run by TCRdb on the PCR reads, yielding one entry per CDR3 protein. The sample holds almost 500,000 distinct CDR3 sequences, roughly an eighth seen once. The specimen was PBMCs from the stem cell graft donor, collected from the stem cell graft. The receptor source for this set is a human donor who donated a stem cell graft to a child with combined immunodeficiency.

Note on this clonotype: One junction end does not reproduce the germline sequence, and a read error may be involved. The chain uses TRBV3-1 and TRBJ1-4, with D unclear. Germline loops: CDR1 LGHDT, CDR2 YNNKEL (reference sequence). This CDR3 has 13 residues. CDR3 nucleotide sequence: TGTGCCAGCAGCCAAGCTCGCTCCGGGCCGGAGACCTTT. Translating gives CASSQARSGPETF.

The V gene is TRBV29-1, the J gene TRBJ2-3, with a tentative D call TRBD1 (5 bases). The CDR3 runs 15 residues. In germline, CDR1 is SQVTM, CDR2 ANQGSEA. Trimming removed 6 bases at V and 1 base at J, with 17 bases between. This CDR3 reads CSVVRQLTGTDTQYF. The DNA for the CDR3 is TGCAGCGTCGTAAGACAGCTTACGGGCACAGATACGCAGTATTTT.

The rearrangement links TRBV20-1 to TRBJ2-5, with D possibly being TRBD1 or TRBD2 (7 bases each). The germline V gene has CDR1 DFQATT and CDR2 SNEGSKA (reference sequence). Between the trimmed V and J ends, which lost 0 bases and 9 bases, there was a span of 23 bases. This CDR3 comprises 16 residues. The CDR3 nucleotides read TGCAGTGCTAGAGATAGTGCAGGGGGGGGCCCCGAGGCCCAGTACTTC. Its translation: CSARDSAGGGPEAQYF.

This clonotype was counted ten times or more. The rearrangement uses TRBV5-1 and TRBJ2-7; D not certain. V lost 6 bases, J lost 5 bases, and 21 bases lay in between. This CDR3 comprises 15 residues. In germline, CDR1 is SGHRS, CDR2 YFSETQ. The CDR3 protein is CASTLGWDQVDEQYF. The CDR3 coding sequence is TGCGCCAGCACTTTGGGCTGGGATCAAGTTGACGAGCAGTACTTC. Based on the CDR3 plus reference TRBV5-1 and TRBJ2-7, the full variable domain is KAGVTQTPRYLIKTRGQQVTLSCSPISGHRSVSWYQQTPGQGLQFLFEYFSETQRNKGNFPGRFSGRQFSNSRSEMNVSTLELGDSALYLCASTLGWDQVDEQYFGPGTRLTVT.

This sequence joins TRBV4-3 and TRBJ2-3; D is uncertain. Deletions cut 1 base from V and 2 bases from J, with 19 bases between. Per the germline V gene, CDR1 is LGHNA and CDR2 is YSLEER. The CDR3 totals 18 residues. Written as DNA, the CDR3 is TGCGCCAGCAGCCAAGGGTATCTTCACTCCTACATCACAGATACGCAGTATTTT. Protein sequence: CASSQGYLHSYITDTQYF.

V and J are TRBV28 and TRBJ2-7; a possible D gene is TRBD1 (5 bases). CDR1 and CDR2 from the germline V gene are MDHEN and SYDVKM. Trimming stripped 6 bases from V and 0 bases from J, with 12 bases between. This CDR3 comprises 14 residues. The CDR3 region is CASRLQVPSYEQYF. CDR3 coding DNA: TGTGCCAGCAGATTACAGGTTCCCTCCTACGAGCAGTACTTC.

There are a few counts of this clonotype. The chain links TRBV9 to TRBJ1-1; 8 nucleotides agree with TRBD1. Per germline, CDR1 SGDLS and CDR2 YYNGEE. The CDR3 contains 15 residues. Trimming removed 5 bases from V and 1 base from J; junction bases left unmatched: 7. The CDR3 region has the DNA TGTGCCAGCAGTAAATTTGGACAGGGGAACACTGAAGCTTTCTTT. It translates to CASSKFGQGNTEAFF.

The chain carries TRBV5-5 and TRBJ2-7, with TRBD1 matching over 9 bases. Germline CDR1 reads SGHKS; CDR2 reads YYEKEE (reference sequence). V was clipped by 2 bases and J by 4 bases; unmatched bases: 10. The CDR3 has 16 residues. CDR3 region: CASSFDHGTGNYEQYF. The CDR3 DNA follows: TGTGCCAGCAGCTTTGACCACGGGACAGGGAATTACGAGCAGTACTTC.

This clonotype appeared many times. The chain joins TRBV25-1 to TRBJ2-5; 7 nucleotides agree with TRBD2. Losses at the gene ends were 3 bases for V and 0 bases for J; bases not matched to a gene: 10. CDR1 is MGHDK and CDR2 is SYGVNS in the germline V gene. The CDR3 is made up of 17 amino acids. The CDR3 DNA reads TGTGCCAGCAGTGATTCAAGACTAGCAGCGTACCAAGAGACCCAGTACTTC. As protein: CASSDSRLAAYQETQYF.

The genes are TRBV20-1 and TRBJ2-5; 7 positions match TRBD2. V lost 2 bases to trimming and J lost 1 base; unmatched junction nucleotides: 10. The germline gives CDR1 DFQATT, CDR2 SNEGSKA (reference sequence). The CDR3 consists of 16 residues. The CDR3 here is CSARPRGGRPQETQYF. The CDR3 bases are TGCAGTGCTAGACCTCGGGGAGGGCGTCCCCAAGAGACCCAGTACTTC.

This clonotype occurred a few times. The chain is built from TRBV6-5 and TRBJ1-2, with D maybe TRBD1 (5 bases). Germline V gene data show CDR1 as MNHEY and CDR2 as SVGAGI. The length of the CDR3 is 17 residues. Trimming stripped 6 bases from V and 4 bases from J, with 24 bases between. CDR3 amino acids: CASSSGPWVEGRYGYTF. The CDR3 region has the DNA TGTGCCAGCAGCTCGGGACCCTGGGTGGAGGGGCGCTATGGCTACACCTTC.

This clonotype was detected a few times. The V and J genes are TRBV20-1 and TRBJ2-3; 12 bases are a match to TRBD2. The ends lost 1 base at V and 2 bases at J; junction bases unmatched: 4. Germline-derived CDR1 and CDR2 are DFQATT and SNEGSKA (reference sequence). The CDR3 has 16 residues. For the CDR3, the DNA is TGCAGTGCTAGAGCAACTAGCGGGAGGCCCACAGATACGCAGTATTTT. This translates into CSARATSGRPTDTQYF.

Details on this clonotype: Given a much more abundant clone one base away, this may be a read error. CDR3 DNA sequence: TGTGCCAGCAGCCGGACTAGCGGGGTCACAGATACGCAGTATTTT. This gives the protein CASSRTSGVTDTQYF. The chain joins TRBV7-3 to TRBJ2-3; 12 nucleotides line up with TRBD2. CDR1 SGHTA and CDR2 FQGTGA come from the germline V gene. V trimming: 5 bases; J trimming: 2 bases; junction bases outside the gene matches: 2. The CDR3 is made up of 15 amino acids. Full variable domain (missing parts from reference TRBV7-3 and TRBJ2-3): GAGVSQTPSNKVTEKGKYVELRCDPISGHTALYWYRQSLGQGPEFLIYFQGTGAADDSGLPNDRFFAVRPEGSVSTLKIQRTERGDSAVYLCASSRTSGVTDTQYFGPGTRLTVL.

This clonotype was found a few times. The CDR3 here is CASTRPGADSFYNEQFF. Here the CDR3 DNA reads TGTGCCAGCACCCGGCCGGGGGCGGATTCTTTCTACAATGAGCAGTTCTTC. This sequence joins TRBV6-2 or TRBV6-3 and TRBJ2-1, with D perhaps assigned TRBD1 or TRBD2 (6 bases each). Deletions cut 7 bases from V and 3 bases from J, with 22 bases between. The CDR3 is 17 amino acids. Germline V gene lookup returns CDR1 MNHEY and CDR2 SVGEGT.

The chain employs TRBV7-2 and TRBJ2-7, with a possible D match to TRBD1 (6 bases). This CDR3 is built from 15 residues. V lost 1 base and J lost 3, with 13 bases in between. Per the germline V gene, CDR1 is SGHTA and CDR2 is FQGNSA. The CDR3 sequence: CASSLDRERSYEQYF. In DNA, the CDR3 is TGTGCCAGCAGCTTAGACAGGGAAAGAAGCTACGAGCAGTACTTC. Using reference TRBV7-2 and TRBJ2-7 for the parts outside the CDR3, the full variable domain is GAGVSQSPSNKVTEKGKDVELRCDPISGHTALYWYRQSLGQGLEFLIYFQGNSAPDKSGLPSDRFSAERTGGSVSTLTIQRTQQEDSAVYLCASSLDRERSYEQYFGPGTRLTVT.

The genes are TRBV6-4 and TRBJ1-5; possibly TRBD1 for D (6 bases). V dropped 4 bases and J dropped 4 bases, with 14 bases sitting between them. CDR1 MRHNA and CDR2 SNTAGT come from the germline V gene. The CDR3 sequence is 15 residues long. The CDR3 DNA is TGTGCCAGCAGTGCCACAGGGCATTGGAATCAGCCCCAGCATTTT. Translating it yields CASSATGHWNQPQHF.

This clonotype was picked up a small number of times. The rearrangement links TRBV30 to TRBJ2-3; D could derive from TRBD1 or TRBD2 (5 bases each). The CDR3 contains 14 residues. From germline, CDR1 is GTSNPN and CDR2 SVGIG (reference sequence). V was cut by 0 bases and J by 6 bases, with 13 bases left in between. The CDR3 region is CAWSVRVGADTQYF. DNA of the CDR3: TGTGCCTGGAGTGTACGAGTCGGGGCTGATACGCAGTATTTT.

In this sample, this clonotype turned up many times. This chain uses TRBV12-3 or TRBV12-4 with TRBJ2-1; the D gene could be TRBD1 or TRBD2 (5 bases each). CDR3 size: 11 residues. The CDR3 protein is CSRGRANEQFF. The CDR3 nucleotides are TGTTCTCGGGGCAGGGCTAATGAGCAGTTCTTC.

The J gene is TRBJ2-7, the V gene TRBV10-3; D possibly corresponds to TRBD2 (6 bases). V lost 7 bases to trimming and J lost 1 base, with 11 bases between them. Germline V lookup: CDR1 ENHRY, CDR2 SYGVKD. CDR3 size: 13 residues. CDR3 in DNA: TGTGCCATCAATGACGGGGGTTCCTACGAGCAGTACTTC. This encodes CAINDGGSYEQYF.

This clonotype appeared a few times. The genes are TRBV6-1 and TRBJ1-2, with a tentative D call TRBD1 (5 bases). Germline CDR1 reads MNHNS; CDR2 reads SASEGT. V was clipped by 7 bases and J by 4 bases, with 13 bases between them. This CDR3 region has 13 residues. The CDR3 here is CASNPQGLYGYTF. The DNA for the CDR3 is TGTGCCAGCAACCCCCAGGGCCTCTATGGCTACACCTTC.

In this sample, this clonotype turned up once. The chain joins TRBV27 to TRBJ1-3; D uncertain. The germline V gene has CDR1 MNHEY and CDR2 SMNVEV (reference sequence). Trimming pared 0 bases from V and 4 bases from J, leaving 10 bases between. The CDR3 sequence is 15 residues long. The chain's CDR3 is CASSLSMAVGNTIYF. In DNA, the CDR3 is TGTGCCAGCAGTTTATCGATGGCAGTCGGAAACACCATATATTTT.

This clonotype was counted at least ten times. The gene calls are TRBV7-2 and TRBJ1-4, with D perhaps matching TRBD1 (5 bases). The germline V gene encodes CDR1 SGHTA and CDR2 FQGNSA. The V end lost 5 bases, the J end lost 0 bases, and 16 bases lay between the germline ends. The CDR3 is 17 residues long. The CDR3 sequence: CASSPGPGIATNEKLFF. DNA for the CDR3: TGTGCCAGCAGCCCGGGGCCCGGGATCGCAACTAATGAAAAACTGTTTTTT.

V gene TRBV5-6 combines with J gene TRBJ1-2; the D is unclear. V was trimmed by 4 bases and J by 7 bases, leaving 14 bases between them. Germline values: CDR1 SGHDT, CDR2 YYEEEE. This CDR3 spans 13 amino acids. CDR3 protein: CASSPDTLLGYTF. The CDR3 DNA follows: TGTGCCAGCAGCCCAGATACGCTCCTTGGCTACACCTTC.

The V gene is TRBV10-3, the J gene TRBJ2-5, with a tentative D call TRBD1 (5 bases). CDR3 length equals 13 residues. The germline gives CDR1 ENHRY, CDR2 SYGVKD. Trimming removed 6 bases from V and 2 bases from J, with 10 bases in between. For the CDR3, the DNA is TGTGCCATCAGGGGGCAGTTACAAGAGACCCAGTACTTC. Protein product: CAIRGQLQETQYF.

This chain uses TRBV20-1 with TRBJ2-7; D may be TRBD2 (6 bases). The CDR3 has 14 residues. Germline CDR1 and CDR2: DFQATT and SNEGSKA (reference sequence). The ends were cut back, 5 bases at V and 2 bases at J, with 16 bases in the middle. As DNA, the CDR3 is TGCAGTGCTGCCCCGGCGGGACTCACCTACGAGCAGTACTTC. This translates into CSAAPAGLTYEQYF.

In its sample, this clonotype was seen many times. The chain recombines TRBV12-3 or TRBV12-4 with TRBJ2-1, with 7 bases matching TRBD2. There are 13 residues in the CDR3. V trimming: 11 bases; J trimming: 9 bases; junction bases outside the gene matches: 13. The CDR3, as DNA: TGTGCCGCCGGGGAGGGGCGGGTATCTGAGCAGTTCTTC. Translating gives CAAGEGRVSEQFF.

The chain combines TRBV30 with TRBJ2-1; 12 nucleotides agree with TRBD2. Germline V gene data show CDR1 as GTSNPN and CDR2 as SVGIG (reference sequence). The CDR3 is made up of 16 amino acids. V was pared by 2 bases and J by 4 bases, with 6 bases of the junction left unmatched. The CDR3 reads CAWSPRLAGDYNEQFF. The CDR3 DNA is TGTGCCTGGAGTCCCAGACTAGCGGGAGATTACAATGAGCAGTTCTTC.

This clonotype was observed many times. V and J are TRBV6-5 and TRBJ2-2; TRBD2 agrees at 7 bases. The V segment lost 4 bases and the J segment 5 bases; nucleotides outside the gene matches: 13. Germline V gene sequence: CDR1 MNHEY, CDR2 SVGAGI. CDR3 length: 17 amino acids. CDR3 loop: CASSSQRLAEKTGELFF. The CDR3 DNA sequence: TGTGCCAGCAGTTCCCAGAGGCTAGCGGAGAAGACCGGGGAGCTGTTTTTT.